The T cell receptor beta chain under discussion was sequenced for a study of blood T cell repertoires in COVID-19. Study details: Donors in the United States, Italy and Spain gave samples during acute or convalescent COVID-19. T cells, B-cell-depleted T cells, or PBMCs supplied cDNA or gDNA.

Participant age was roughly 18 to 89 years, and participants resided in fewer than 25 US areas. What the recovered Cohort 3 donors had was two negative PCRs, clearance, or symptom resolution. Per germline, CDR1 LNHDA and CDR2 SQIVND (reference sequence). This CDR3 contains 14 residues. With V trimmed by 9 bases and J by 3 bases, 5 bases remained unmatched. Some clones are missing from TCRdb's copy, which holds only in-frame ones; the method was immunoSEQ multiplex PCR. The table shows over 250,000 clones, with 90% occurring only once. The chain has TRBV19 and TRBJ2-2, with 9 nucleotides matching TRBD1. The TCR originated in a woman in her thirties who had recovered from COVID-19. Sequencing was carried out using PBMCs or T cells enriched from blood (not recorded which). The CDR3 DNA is TGTGCCAGCCGCGGACAGGGGCACACCGGGGAGCTGTTTTTT. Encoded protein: CASRGQGHTGELFF.